These 18 T cell receptor beta chains came from one sample sequenced in a study of T-cell memory formation after mild COVID-19. TCRdb processed the 5' RACE reads anew with MiXCR; each CDR3 protein has one entry. The profile shows roughly 610,000 distinct CDR3 sequences, around 16% of them singletons. Material: PBMCs or a T cell subset sorted from them (not recorded which). The receptors derive from an adult woman who had mild COVID-19 (a few samples of this study predate the infection). Cell type and time point are not known.

This chain uses TRBV29-1 with TRBJ2-3; D not certain. Germline CDR1 and CDR2: SQVTM and ANQGSEA. The CDR3 extends over 14 amino acids. Trimming stripped 1 base from V and 6 bases from J, with 14 bases between. The CDR3 loop is CSVEGTRATDTQYF. The DNA for the CDR3 is TGCAGCGTTGAAGGAACTCGGGCGACGGATACGCAGTATTTT.

The J gene is TRBJ2-5, the V gene TRBV5-1; 9 bases align to TRBD2. The CDR3 is 16 amino acids. Per germline, CDR1 SGHRS and CDR2 YFSETQ. V lost 4 bases and J lost 5; bases outside the gene matches: 12. The DNA of the CDR3 is TGCGCCAGCAGCCCAATTAGCGGGAGCGTTGGGGAGACCCAGTACTTC. Its protein product is CASSPISGSVGETQYF.

The sample holds many counts of this clonotype. This sequence joins TRBV5-4 and TRBJ2-1, with 15 positions matching TRBD2. Losses at the gene ends were 3 bases for V and 4 bases for J; bases not matched to a gene: 2. Germline CDR1 SGHNT, CDR2 YYREEE (reference sequence). The CDR3 is made up of 16 amino acids. CDR3 nucleotide sequence: TGTGCCAGCAGCTCTGGACTAGCGGGAGGGTACAATGAGCAGTTCTTC. Its translation is CASSSGLAGGYNEQFF.

The V gene is TRBV2, the J gene TRBJ2-1; 8 bases line up with TRBD2. From germline, CDR1 is SNHLY and CDR2 FYNNEI. This CDR3 has 15 amino acids. V shed 7 bases and J 7 bases; nucleotides not matched to a gene: 12. The CDR3, as DNA: TGTGCCAGCACCCCTAGCGGGCCCACGGGGAATGAGCAGTTCTTC. The encoded protein is CASTPSGPTGNEQFF.

This chain links TRBV7-6 with TRBJ2-5, with TRBD1 as a possible D gene (6 bases). Trimming stripped 4 bases from V and 2 bases from J, with 11 bases between. The CDR3 spans 14 residues. Germline lookup yields CDR1 SGHVS and CDR2 FNYEAQ. As DNA, the CDR3 is TGTGCCAGCAGCTCCGGACAGTCTCAAGAGACCCAGTACTTC. This encodes CASSSGQSQETQYF.

CDR3 sequence reads: CASSTMGQMEEQYF. The CDR3 bases are TGTGCCAGCAGCACAATGGGACAGATGGAGGAGCAGTACTTC. The V and J genes are TRBV13 and TRBJ2-7; 7 bases fit TRBD1. The junction had 11 bases not matched to a gene; V was cut back by 5 bases and J by 7 bases. Germline assignment: CDR1 PRHDT and CDR2 FYEKMQ (reference sequence). The CDR3 is 14 residues long.

CDR3 sequence reads: CASSYEGEQYF. The CDR3 coding sequence is TGTGCCAGCAGTTACGAGGGGGAGCAGTACTTC. The chain recombines TRBV6-5 with TRBJ2-7; the D gene could be TRBD1 or TRBD2 (5 bases each). Germline CDR1 reads MNHEY; CDR2 reads SVGAGI. V shed 2 bases and J shed 7 bases, with 6 bases lying between them. CDR3 length: 11 amino acids.

The CDR3 DNA reads TGTGCCATCAGTGATTCGGCTAGCGGGGGATCCTACGAGCAGTACTTC. Protein sequence: CAISDSASGGSYEQYF. The genes are TRBV10-3 and TRBJ2-7; 10 nucleotides agree with TRBD2. The CDR3 consists of 16 residues. V gave up 3 bases and J gave up 1 base; unmatched junction bases: 6. Germline lookup yields CDR1 ENHRY and CDR2 SYGVKD.

This clonotype has more than one count but fewer than ten. CDR3: CSARDVPGELFF. Here the CDR3 DNA reads TGCAGTGCTAGAGATGTTCCCGGGGAGCTGTTTTTT. This chain connects TRBV20-1 to TRBJ2-2, with no clear D. Germline V gives CDR1 DFQATT, CDR2 SNEGSKA (reference sequence). CDR3 size: 12 residues. Trimming pared 0 bases from V and 6 bases from J, leaving 5 bases between.

CDR3: CASSPGRPQHF. CDR3 nucleotide sequence: TGTGCCAGCAGCCCCGGGCGACCCCAGCATTTT. V is TRBV6-2 or TRBV6-3 and J is TRBJ1-5; D gene unclear. Germline lookup yields CDR1 MNHEY and CDR2 SVGEGT. The CDR3 runs to 11 residues. Trimming stripped 6 bases from V and 10 bases from J, with 10 bases between.

V usage is TRBV21-1 and J usage is TRBJ2-7; TRBD1, the table's D call, lacks a check against the DNA. TRBV21-1 is labeled a pseudogene. This CDR3 spans 15 amino acids. DNA for the CDR3: TGTGCCAGCAGCAAAGCCCTTCGGGACAGTGGCGAGCAGTACTTC. Amino acids: CASSKALRDSGEQYF.

This clonotype was detected ten times or more. The rearrangement links TRBV12-3 or TRBV12-4 to TRBJ2-1, with D maybe TRBD2 (7 bases). Between the trimmed V and J ends, which lost 6 bases and 0 bases, there was a span of 15 bases. This CDR3 has 16 amino acids. The CDR3 loop reads CASSPWGGHSYNEQFF. In DNA, the CDR3 is TGTGCCAGCAGCCCTTGGGGGGGGCACTCCTACAATGAGCAGTTCTTC.

This clonotype was detected a few times. This chain connects TRBV20-1 to TRBJ2-1; 13 positions match TRBD2. The CDR3 loop spans 16 amino acids. Per germline, CDR1 DFQATT and CDR2 SNEGSKA (reference sequence). The trim removed 2 bases at V and 9 bases at J, leaving 10 bases unmatched. CDR3 bases: TGCAGTGCTAGACCGACAACTAGCGGGAGGGCCCTTGAGCAGTTCTTC. Translated: CSARPTTSGRALEQFF.

This clonotype occurred a few times. The CDR3 DNA sequence: TGCGCCAGCAGCCAAGATCGGTCGGGAGGGCCATACGAGCAGTACTTC. Amino acid sequence: CASSQDRSGGPYEQYF. The chain joins TRBV4-3 to TRBJ2-7; 8 positions match TRBD2. V shed 0 bases and J 4 bases; nucleotides not matched to a gene: 8. The length of the CDR3 is 16 residues. Germline CDR1 and CDR2: LGHNA and YSLEER.

The rearrangement uses TRBV5-1 and TRBJ1-1; D is possibly TRBD1 (5 bases). The germline V gene has CDR1 SGHRS and CDR2 YFSETQ. Trimming cost V 4 bases and J 7 bases, with 14 bases left between them. The CDR3 sequence is 13 residues long. The CDR3 loop is CASSGVRGLEAFF. The CDR3 bases are TGCGCCAGCAGCGGGGTTCGGGGACTTGAAGCTTTCTTT.

At least ten counts were recorded for this clonotype. An end of the junction does not agree with germline; a read error may underlie this. The V gene is TRBV7-7, the J gene TRBJ2-5; TRBD1 might be the D (6 bases). CDR3 length: 13 amino acids. Germline assignment: CDR1 SSHAT and CDR2 FNYEAQ (reference sequence). The CDR3 coding sequence is TGTGCTAGCAGCTTGGACAGTCAAGAGACCCAGTACTTC. This sequence encodes CASSLDSQETQYF.

The chain combines TRBV5-6 with TRBJ2-7; TRBD1 agrees at 7 bases. This CDR3 spans 13 amino acids. With V trimmed by 1 base and J by 4 bases, 2 bases remained unmatched. Looked up from germline, CDR1 is SGHDT and CDR2 is YYEEEE. CDR3: CASSLWDRYEQYF. The DNA of the CDR3 is TGTGCCAGCAGCTTGTGGGACAGATACGAGCAGTACTTC.

This clonotype was seen only a few times. The genes are TRBV18 and TRBJ1-2, with D maybe TRBD1 (5 bases). CDR3 length: 14 amino acids. CDR1 is KGHSH and CDR2 is LQKENI in the germline V gene. Trimming took 2 bases from V and 7 from J, leaving 14 bases between them. The CDR3 here is CASSPRQGFPGYTF. CDR3 sequence (DNA): TGTGCCAGCTCACCAAGGCAGGGCTTTCCTGGCTACACCTTC. Based on the CDR3 plus reference TRBV18 and TRBJ1-2, the full variable domain is NAGVMQNPRHLVRRRGQEARLRCSPMKGHSHVYWYRQLPEEGLKFMVYLQKENIIDESGMPKERFSAEFPKEGPSILRIQQVVRGDSAAYFCASSPRQGFPGYTFGSGTRLTVV.